The present T cell receptor (beta chain) was sequenced within a study of shared clonotypes between healthy human individuals. The study, taken as a whole, reports: Although depth was large, rarefaction showed that sequencing of the sorted subsets was incomplete.

This clone has a single count. Its antigen is not known. Naive CD8 cells lacked CD45RO and underwent positive selection for CCR7, leaving out terminally differentiated effector memory CD45RA+ cells. Using immunoSEQ multiplex PCR, the repertoire was profiled, and TCRdb retains in-frame clones only, with some absent. Among around 610,000 clones listed, approximately 96% were seen once. This sequence was found in a young woman in good health. The material sequenced was naive CD8+ T cells sorted from blood.

The CDR3 region has the DNA TGTGCCAGCAGTCTCCCAGGGGGTGAGCAGTTCTTC. It encodes CASSLPGGEQFF. This chain links TRBV28 with TRBJ2-1; 7 bases align to TRBD1. V lost 5 bases to trimming and J lost 9 bases; unmatched junction nucleotides: 4. This CDR3 is built from 12 residues. CDR1 MDHEN and CDR2 SYDVKM come from the germline V gene.